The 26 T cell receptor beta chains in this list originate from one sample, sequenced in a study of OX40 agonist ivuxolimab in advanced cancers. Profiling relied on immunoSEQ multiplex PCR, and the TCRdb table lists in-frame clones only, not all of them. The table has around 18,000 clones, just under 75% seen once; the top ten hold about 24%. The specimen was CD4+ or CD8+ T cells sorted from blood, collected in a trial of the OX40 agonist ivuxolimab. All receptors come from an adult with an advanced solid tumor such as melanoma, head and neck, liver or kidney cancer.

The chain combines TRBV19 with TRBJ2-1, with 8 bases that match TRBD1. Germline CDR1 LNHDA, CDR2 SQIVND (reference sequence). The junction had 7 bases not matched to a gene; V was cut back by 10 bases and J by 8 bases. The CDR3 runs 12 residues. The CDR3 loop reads CATSDRVYEQFF. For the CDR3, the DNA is TGTGCCACCTCGGACAGGGTTTATGAGCAGTTCTTC.

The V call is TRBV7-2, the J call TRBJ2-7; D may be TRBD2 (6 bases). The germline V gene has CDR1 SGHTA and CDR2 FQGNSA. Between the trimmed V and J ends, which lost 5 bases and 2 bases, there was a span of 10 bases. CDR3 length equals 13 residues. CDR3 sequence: CASSPRTTYEQYF. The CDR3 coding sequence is TGTGCCAGCAGCCCTCGGACTACCTACGAGCAGTACTTC.

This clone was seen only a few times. Here the CDR3 DNA reads TGCAGCGTTGCGGGGGCCTATGGCTACACCTTC. Encoded protein: CSVAGAYGYTF. The chain combines TRBV29-1 with TRBJ1-2, with TRBD1 as a possible D gene (6 bases). V lost 4 bases and J 4 bases, leaving 7 bases between the germline ends. From germline, CDR1 is SQVTM and CDR2 ANQGSEA. CDR3 length equals 11 residues.

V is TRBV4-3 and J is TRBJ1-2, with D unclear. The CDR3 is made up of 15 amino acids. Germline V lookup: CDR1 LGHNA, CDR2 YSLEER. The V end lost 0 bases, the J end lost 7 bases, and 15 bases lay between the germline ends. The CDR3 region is CASSQDRSTWGGYTF. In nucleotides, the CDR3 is TGCGCCAGCAGCCAAGACCGATCGACCTGGGGTGGCTACACCTTC.

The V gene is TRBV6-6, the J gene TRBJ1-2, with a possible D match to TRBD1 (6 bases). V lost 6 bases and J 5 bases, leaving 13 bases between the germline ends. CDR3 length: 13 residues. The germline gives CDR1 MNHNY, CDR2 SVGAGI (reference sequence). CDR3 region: CASRERGGYGYTF. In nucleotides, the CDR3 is TGTGCCAGCAGGGAAAGGGGGGGGTATGGCTACACCTTC.

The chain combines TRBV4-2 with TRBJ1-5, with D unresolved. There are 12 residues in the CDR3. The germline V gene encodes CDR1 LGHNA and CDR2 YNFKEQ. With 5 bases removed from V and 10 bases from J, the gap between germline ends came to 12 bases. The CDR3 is CASSLVKDPQHF. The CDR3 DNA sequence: TGTGCCAGCAGCTTGGTAAAAGATCCCCAGCATTTT.

CDR3 sequence reads: CASSLTRTGGNTGELFF. The DNA for the CDR3 is TGTGCCAGCAGCTTAACGCGGACAGGGGGCAACACCGGGGAGCTGTTTTTT. The V gene is TRBV7-3, the J gene TRBJ2-2; TRBD1 matches 11 bases. The V gene's germline CDR1 is SGHTA and CDR2 FQGTGA. With V trimmed by 0 bases and J by 2 bases, 2 bases remained unmatched. The CDR3 is 17 amino acids.

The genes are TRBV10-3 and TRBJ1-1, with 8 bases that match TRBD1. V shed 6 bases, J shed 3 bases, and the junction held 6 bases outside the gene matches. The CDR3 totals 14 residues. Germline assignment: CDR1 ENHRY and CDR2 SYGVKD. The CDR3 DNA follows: TGTGCCATCAGCCCTACGGGACAGGACACTGAAGCTTTCTTT. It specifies CAISPTGQDTEAFF.

CDR3 bases: TGTGCCAGCAGTTACGGGGGGGCAGCTTACGAGCAGTACTTC. Translated: CASSYGGAAYEQYF. The chain combines TRBV6-5 with TRBJ2-7, with a tentative D call TRBD2 (7 bases). CDR3 length equals 14 residues. V gave up 2 bases and J gave up 4 bases, with 12 bases separating them. Germline CDR1 is MNHEY and CDR2 is SVGAGI.

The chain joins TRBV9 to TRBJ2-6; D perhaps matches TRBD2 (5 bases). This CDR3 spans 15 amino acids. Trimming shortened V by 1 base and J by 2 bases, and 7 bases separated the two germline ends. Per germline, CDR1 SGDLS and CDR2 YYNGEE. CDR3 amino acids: CASSVWGAGANVLTF. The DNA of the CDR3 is TGTGCCAGCAGCGTATGGGGAGCTGGGGCCAACGTCCTGACTTTC.

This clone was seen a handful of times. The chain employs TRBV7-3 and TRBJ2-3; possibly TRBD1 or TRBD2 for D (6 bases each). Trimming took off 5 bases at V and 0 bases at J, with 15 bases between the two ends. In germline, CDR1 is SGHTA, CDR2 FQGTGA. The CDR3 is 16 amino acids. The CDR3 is CASSPKRRGSTDTQYF. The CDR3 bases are TGTGCCAGCAGCCCAAAGAGGAGGGGGAGCACAGATACGCAGTATTTT.

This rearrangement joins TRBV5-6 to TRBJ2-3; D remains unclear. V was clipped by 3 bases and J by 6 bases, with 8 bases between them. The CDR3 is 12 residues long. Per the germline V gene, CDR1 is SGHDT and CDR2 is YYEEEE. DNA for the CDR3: TGTGCCAGCAGCTCTGGGGTGGATACGCAGTATTTT. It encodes CASSSGVDTQYF.

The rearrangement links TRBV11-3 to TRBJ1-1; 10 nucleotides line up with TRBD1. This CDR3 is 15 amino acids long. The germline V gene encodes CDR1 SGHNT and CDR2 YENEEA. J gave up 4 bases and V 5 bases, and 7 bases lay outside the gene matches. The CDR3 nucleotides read TGTGCCAGCAGCGGCAGGACAGGGGGGTTCACTGAAGCTTTCTTT. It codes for CASSGRTGGFTEAFF.

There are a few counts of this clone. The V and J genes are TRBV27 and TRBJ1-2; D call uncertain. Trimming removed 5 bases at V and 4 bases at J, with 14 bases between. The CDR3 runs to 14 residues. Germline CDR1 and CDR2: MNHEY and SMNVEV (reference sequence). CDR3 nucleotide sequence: TGTGCCAGCAGTCCCTCGAGGGCCTCCTATGGCTACACCTTC. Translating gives CASSPSRASYGYTF.

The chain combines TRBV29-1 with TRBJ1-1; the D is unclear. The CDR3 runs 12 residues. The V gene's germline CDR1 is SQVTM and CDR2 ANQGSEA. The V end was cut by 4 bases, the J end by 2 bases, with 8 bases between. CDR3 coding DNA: TGCAGCGTTGTCGGTCGCAACACTGAAGCTTTCTTT. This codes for CSVVGRNTEAFF. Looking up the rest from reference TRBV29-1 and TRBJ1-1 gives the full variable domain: SAVISQKPSRDICQRGTSLTIQCQVDSQVTMMFWYRQQPGQSLTLIATANQGSEATYESGFVIDKFPISRPNLTFSTLTVSNMSPEDSSIYLCSVVGRNTEAFFGQGTRLTVV.

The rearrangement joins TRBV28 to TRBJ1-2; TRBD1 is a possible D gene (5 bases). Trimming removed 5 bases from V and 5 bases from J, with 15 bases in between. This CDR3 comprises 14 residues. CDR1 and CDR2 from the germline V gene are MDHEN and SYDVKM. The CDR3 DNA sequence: TGTGCCAGCAGTCGGGACCGAGCGGATTATGGCTACACCTTC. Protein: CASSRDRADYGYTF.

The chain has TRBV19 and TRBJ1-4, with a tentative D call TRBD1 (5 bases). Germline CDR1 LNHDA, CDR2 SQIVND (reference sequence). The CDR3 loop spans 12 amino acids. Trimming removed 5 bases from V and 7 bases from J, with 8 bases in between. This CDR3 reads CASSYGGEKLFF. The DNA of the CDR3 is TGTGCCAGTAGTTATGGGGGTGAAAAACTGTTTTTT.

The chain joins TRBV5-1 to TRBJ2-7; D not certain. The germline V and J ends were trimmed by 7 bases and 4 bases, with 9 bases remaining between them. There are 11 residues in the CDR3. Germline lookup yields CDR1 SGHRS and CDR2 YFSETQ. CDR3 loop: CASADMYEQYF. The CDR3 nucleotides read TGCGCCAGCGCAGATATGTACGAGCAGTACTTC.

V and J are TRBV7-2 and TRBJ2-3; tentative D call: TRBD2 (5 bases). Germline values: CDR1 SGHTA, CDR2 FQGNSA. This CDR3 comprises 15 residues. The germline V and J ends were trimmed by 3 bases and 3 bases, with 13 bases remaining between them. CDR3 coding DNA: TGTGCCAGCAGCTTCGGGGTGATCCCGACAGATACGCAGTATTTT. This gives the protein CASSFGVIPTDTQYF.

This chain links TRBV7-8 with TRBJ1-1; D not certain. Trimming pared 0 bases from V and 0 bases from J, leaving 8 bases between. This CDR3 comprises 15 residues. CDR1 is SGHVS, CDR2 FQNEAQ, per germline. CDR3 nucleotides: TGTGCCAGCAGCTTAGCGGCAGCAGTGAACACTGAAGCTTTCTTT. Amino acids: CASSLAAAVNTEAFF.

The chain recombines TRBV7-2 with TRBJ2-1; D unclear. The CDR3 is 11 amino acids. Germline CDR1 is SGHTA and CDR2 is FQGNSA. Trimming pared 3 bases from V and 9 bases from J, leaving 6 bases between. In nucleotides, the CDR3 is TGTGCCAGCAGCTTTGGGCTTGAGCAGTTCTTC. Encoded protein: CASSFGLEQFF.

CDR3 sequence (DNA): TGTGCCAGCAGCCCGACTAGCGGGGGGTCCTACGAGCAGTACTTC. Translation gives CASSPTSGGSYEQYF. J is TRBJ2-7 and V is TRBV7-9, with TRBD2 identical over 13 bases. The V and J ends lost 5 bases and 1 base, in that order; junction bases with no gene match: 2. Germline loops: CDR1 SEHNR, CDR2 FQNEAQ (reference sequence). The CDR3 totals 15 residues.

The CDR3 bases are TGTGCCTCTCCCTCTTTCACAGATACGCAGTATTTT. Protein: CASPSFTDTQYF. This sequence joins TRBV30 and TRBJ2-3; D is ambiguous. The V gene's germline CDR1 is GTSNPN and CDR2 SVGIG (reference sequence). The CDR3 consists of 12 residues. The V end was cut by 7 bases, the J end by 2 bases, with 10 bases between.

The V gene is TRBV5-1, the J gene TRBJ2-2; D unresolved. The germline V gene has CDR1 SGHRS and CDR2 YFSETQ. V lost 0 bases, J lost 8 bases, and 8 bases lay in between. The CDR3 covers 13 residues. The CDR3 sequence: CASSLEAAGELFF. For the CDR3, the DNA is TGCGCCAGCAGCTTGGAGGCGGCAGGGGAGCTGTTTTTT.

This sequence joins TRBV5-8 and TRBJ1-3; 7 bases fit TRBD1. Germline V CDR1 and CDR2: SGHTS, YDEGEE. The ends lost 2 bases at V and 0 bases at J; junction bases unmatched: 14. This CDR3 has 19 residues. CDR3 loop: CASSLTGTVLLRSGNTIYF. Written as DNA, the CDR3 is TGTGCCAGCAGCTTAACCGGGACAGTTCTGCTTCGCTCTGGAAACACCATATATTTT. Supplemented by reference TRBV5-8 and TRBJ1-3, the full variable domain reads EAGVTQSPTHLIKTRGQQATLRCSPISGHTSVYWYQQALGLGLQFLLWYDEGEERNRGNFPPRFSGRQFPNYSSELNVNALELEDSALYLCASSLTGTVLLRSGNTIYFGEGSWLTVV.

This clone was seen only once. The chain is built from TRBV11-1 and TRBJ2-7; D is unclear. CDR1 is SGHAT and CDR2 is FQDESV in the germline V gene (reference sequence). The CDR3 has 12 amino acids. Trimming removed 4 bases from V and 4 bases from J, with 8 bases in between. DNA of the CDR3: TGTGCCAGCAGCTCTCGGAATTACGAGCAGTACTTC. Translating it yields CASSSRNYEQYF.